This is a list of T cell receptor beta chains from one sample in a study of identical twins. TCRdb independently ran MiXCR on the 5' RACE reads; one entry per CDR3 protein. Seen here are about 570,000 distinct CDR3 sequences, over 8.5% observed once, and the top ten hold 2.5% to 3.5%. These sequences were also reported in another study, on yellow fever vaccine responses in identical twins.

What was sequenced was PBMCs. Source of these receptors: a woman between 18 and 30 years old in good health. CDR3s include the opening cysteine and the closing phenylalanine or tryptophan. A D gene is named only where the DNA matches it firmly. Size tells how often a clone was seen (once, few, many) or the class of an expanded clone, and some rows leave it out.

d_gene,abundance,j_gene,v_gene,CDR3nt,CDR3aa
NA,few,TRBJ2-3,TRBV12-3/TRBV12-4,TGTGCCAGCAGTTCTCGACGGGGAAACACAGATACGCAGTATTTT,CASSSRRGNTDTQYF
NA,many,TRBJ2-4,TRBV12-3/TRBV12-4,TGTGCCAGCAGTTCCCCCCTCACACTAGCCAAAAACATTCAGTACTTC,CASSSPLTLAKNIQYF
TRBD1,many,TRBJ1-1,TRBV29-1,TGCAGCGTTGGGACCCGGGACAGGCCCGGGGGAGCTTTCTTT,CSVGTRDRPGGAFF
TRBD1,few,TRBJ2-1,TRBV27,TGTGCCAGCAGTCTCCGGACAGGGTACCGCTACAATGAGCAGTTCTTC,CASSLRTGYRYNEQFF
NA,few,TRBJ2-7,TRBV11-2,TGTGCCAGCAGCCGGGGTTACGAATCCGCCTACGAGCAGTACTTC,CASSRGYESAYEQYF
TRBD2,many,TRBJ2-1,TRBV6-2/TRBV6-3,TGTGCCAGCAGTTACTCTTTTGGGACTAGCGATGAGGATGAGCAGTTCTTC,CASSYSFGTSDEDEQFF
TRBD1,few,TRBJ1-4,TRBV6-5,TGTGCCAGCAGTTATGGTGGTTGGACAGGGGAGTCCTTCGGTGAAAAACTGTTTTTT,CASSYGGWTGESFGEKLFF
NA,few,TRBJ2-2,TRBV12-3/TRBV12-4,TGTGCCAGCAGGGAGGGGATCAACACCGGGGAGCTGTTTTTT,CASREGINTGELFF
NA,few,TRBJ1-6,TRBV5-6,TGTGCCAGCAGGTTTAGGGGAAGAGGACGGAATTCACCCCTCCACTTT,CASRFRGRGRNSPLHF
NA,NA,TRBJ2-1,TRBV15,TGTGCCACCAGCAGCCTAGACCCCTCCTACAATGAGCAGTTCTTC,CATSSLDPSYNEQFF
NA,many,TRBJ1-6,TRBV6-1,TGTGCCAGCAGTCCAGGGTTCTATAATTCACCCCTCCACTTT,CASSPGFYNSPLHF
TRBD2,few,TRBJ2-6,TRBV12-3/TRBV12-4,TGTGCCAGCAGAGGACTAGCGGGAGCTGGGGCCAACGTCCTGACTTTC,CASRGLAGAGANVLTF
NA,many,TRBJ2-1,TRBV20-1,TGCAGTGCTAGCGCTGAGCATAATGAGCAGTTCTTC,CSASAEHNEQFF
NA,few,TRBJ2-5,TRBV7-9,TGTGCCAGCAACGACGAAATAAGGGAGACCCAGTACTTC,CASNDEIRETQYF
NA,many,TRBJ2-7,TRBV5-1,TGCGCCAGCAGCTTGGAATACGGCTACGAGCAGTACTTC,CASSLEYGYEQYF
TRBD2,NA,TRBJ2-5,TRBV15,TGTGCCACCAGCGGAACGATGACTAGCGGGGGGACAAAAGAGACCCAGTACTTC,CATSGTMTSGGTKETQYF
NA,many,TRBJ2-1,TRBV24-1,TGTGCCACCAGTGATTTCTCCGACCCCGGCAATGAGCAGTTCTTC,CATSDFSDPGNEQFF
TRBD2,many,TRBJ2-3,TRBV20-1,TGCAGTGCTACTAAACTAGCGGGGGGGCCAGATACGCAGTATTTT,CSATKLAGGPDTQYF
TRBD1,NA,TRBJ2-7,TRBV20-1,TGCAGTGCGAAAAGGGGGCCAAACTACGAGCAGTACTTC,CSAKRGPNYEQYF
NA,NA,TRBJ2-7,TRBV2,TGTGCCAGCAGGGCCACAGCGGACGAGCAGTACTTC,CASRATADEQYF
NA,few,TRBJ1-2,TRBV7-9,TGTGCCAGCAGCTTAGATCGCAGGGGCTTAGGCTACACCTTC,CASSLDRRGLGYTF
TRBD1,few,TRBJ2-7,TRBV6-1,TGTGCCACCGGACAGGGGAAAACCTACGAGCAGTACTTC,CATGQGKTYEQYF
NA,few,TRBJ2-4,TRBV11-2,TGTGCCAGCAGCCACGAGAACCCCGGACCCAGGGGATTTCAGTACTTC,CASSHENPGPRGFQYF
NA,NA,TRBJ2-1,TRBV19,TGTGCCAGTAGTATAGGGGAACTCTATGAGCAGTTCTTC,CASSIGELYEQFF
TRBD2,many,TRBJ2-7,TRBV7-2,TGTGCCAGCAGCTTAGCACCGCGGGAGGGCCGCTACGAGCAGTACTTC,CASSLAPREGRYEQYF
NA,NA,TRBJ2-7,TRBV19,TGTGCCAGTAGCACCCTTGTCGGACAGCCCAGAGCCTACGAGCAGTACTTC,CASSTLVGQPRAYEQYF
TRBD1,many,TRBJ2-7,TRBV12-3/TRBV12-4,TGTGCCAGCAGTTACCCGGGACAGGGATTACACGAGCAGTACTTC,CASSYPGQGLHEQYF
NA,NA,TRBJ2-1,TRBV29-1,TGCAGCGTTGAAGTTAGACAGCCTGTACGGTTCTTC,CSVEVRQPVRFF
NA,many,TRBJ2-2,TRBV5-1,TGCGCCAGCAGATTTGGAGACAGAGACACCGGGGAGCTGTTTTTT,CASRFGDRDTGELFF
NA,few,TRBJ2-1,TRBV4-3,TGCGCCAGCAGCCAAGGAGGAATAGCGCGGTACAATGAGCAGTTCTTC,CASSQGGIARYNEQFF
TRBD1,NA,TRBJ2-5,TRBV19,TGTGCCAGTAGTACGCCGGGACAGGGGGCGCCGGGGAGAGAGACCCAGTACTTC,CASSTPGQGAPGRETQYF
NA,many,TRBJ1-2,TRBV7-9,TGTGCCAGCAGCTTAGAGGCAGGGTGGGACTATGGCTACACCTTC,CASSLEAGWDYGYTF
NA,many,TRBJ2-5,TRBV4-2,TGTGCCAGCAGCCAAGCACAGTTACAAGAGACCCAGTACTTC,CASSQAQLQETQYF
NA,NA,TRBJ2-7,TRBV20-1,TGCAGTGCTAACAGCTACGAGCAGTACTTC,CSANSYEQYF
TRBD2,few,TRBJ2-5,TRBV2,TGTGCCAGCAACAAGGACGGGACTAGCGCCCAAGAGACCCAGTACTTC,CASNKDGTSAQETQYF
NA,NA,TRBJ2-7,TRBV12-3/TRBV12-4,TGTGCCAGCAGTTTACAGGCCTACGAGCAGTACTTC,CASSLQAYEQYF
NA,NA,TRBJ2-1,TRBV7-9,TGTGCCAGCAGCTTACTAAGGGGAGAGCAGTTCTTC,CASSLLRGEQFF